The entry that follows covers one T cell receptor beta chain sequence. Authors' analysis steps: Amplification from reference gene primers served as the basis for estimated nucleated cell counts. Data came from immunoSEQ multiplex PCR; TCRdb stores just in-frame clones and leaves some out. V and J calls and clone size are given by that table; D and trimming were obtained from the DNA. The sample consists of some 130,000 clones, roughly 86% of them appearing once. Seattle participants joined during active infection and were tracked over time. The V gene end was trimmed by 9 bases and the J gene end by 2 bases; junction bases not matched to a gene: 16. CDR3 length equals 18 residues. Germline V gives CDR1 KGHDR, CDR2 SFDVKD. This sample is part of a study of blood T cell repertoires in COVID-19. For the study at large: The United States, Italy and Spain supplied acute and convalescent COVID-19 samples. The cDNA or gDNA used as material had been derived from T cells, B-cell-depleted T cells, or PBMCs.

This TCR was recovered from a woman aged 70 to 79 with COVID-19, enrolled during active disease. The sequenced sample was peripheral blood. The chain recombines TRBV24-1 with TRBJ2-7; 12 bases are a match to TRBD2. CDR3: CATRVRLAGGPTTYEQYF. CDR3 nucleotides: TGTGCCACCCGGGTACGGCTAGCGGGGGGGCCCACCACCTACGAGCAGTACTTC.